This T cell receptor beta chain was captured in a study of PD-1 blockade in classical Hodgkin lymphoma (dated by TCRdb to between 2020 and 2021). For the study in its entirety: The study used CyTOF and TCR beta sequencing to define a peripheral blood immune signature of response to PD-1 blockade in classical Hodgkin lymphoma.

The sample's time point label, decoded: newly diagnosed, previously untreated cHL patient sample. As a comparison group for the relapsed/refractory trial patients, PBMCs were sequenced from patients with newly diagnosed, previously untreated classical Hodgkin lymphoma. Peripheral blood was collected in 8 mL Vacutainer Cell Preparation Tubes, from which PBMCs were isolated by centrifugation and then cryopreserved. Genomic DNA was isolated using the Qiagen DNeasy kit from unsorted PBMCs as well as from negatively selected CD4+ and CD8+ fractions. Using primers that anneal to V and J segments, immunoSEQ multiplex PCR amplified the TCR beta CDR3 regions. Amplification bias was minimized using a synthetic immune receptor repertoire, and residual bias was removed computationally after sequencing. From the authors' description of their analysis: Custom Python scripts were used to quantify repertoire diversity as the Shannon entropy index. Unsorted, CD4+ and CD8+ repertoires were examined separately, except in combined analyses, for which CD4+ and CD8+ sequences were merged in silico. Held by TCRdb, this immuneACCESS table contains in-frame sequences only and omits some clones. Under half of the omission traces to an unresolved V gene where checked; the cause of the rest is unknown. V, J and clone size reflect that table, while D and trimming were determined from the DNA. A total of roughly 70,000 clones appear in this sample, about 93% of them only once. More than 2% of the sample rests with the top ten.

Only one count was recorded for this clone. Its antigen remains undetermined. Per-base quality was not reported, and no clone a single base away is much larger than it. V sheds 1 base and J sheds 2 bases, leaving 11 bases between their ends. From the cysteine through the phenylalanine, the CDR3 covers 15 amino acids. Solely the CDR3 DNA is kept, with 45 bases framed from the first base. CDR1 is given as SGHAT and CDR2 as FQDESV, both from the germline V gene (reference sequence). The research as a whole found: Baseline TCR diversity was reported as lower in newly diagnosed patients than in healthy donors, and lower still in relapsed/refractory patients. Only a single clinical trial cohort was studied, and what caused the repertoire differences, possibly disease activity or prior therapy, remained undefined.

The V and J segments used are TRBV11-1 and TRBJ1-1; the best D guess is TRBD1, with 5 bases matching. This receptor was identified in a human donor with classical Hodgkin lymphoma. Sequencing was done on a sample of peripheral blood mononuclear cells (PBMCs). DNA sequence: TGTGCCAGCAGCTTAGTTCAGGGAGGAAACACTGAAGCTTTCTTT. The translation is CASSLVQGGNTEAFF.